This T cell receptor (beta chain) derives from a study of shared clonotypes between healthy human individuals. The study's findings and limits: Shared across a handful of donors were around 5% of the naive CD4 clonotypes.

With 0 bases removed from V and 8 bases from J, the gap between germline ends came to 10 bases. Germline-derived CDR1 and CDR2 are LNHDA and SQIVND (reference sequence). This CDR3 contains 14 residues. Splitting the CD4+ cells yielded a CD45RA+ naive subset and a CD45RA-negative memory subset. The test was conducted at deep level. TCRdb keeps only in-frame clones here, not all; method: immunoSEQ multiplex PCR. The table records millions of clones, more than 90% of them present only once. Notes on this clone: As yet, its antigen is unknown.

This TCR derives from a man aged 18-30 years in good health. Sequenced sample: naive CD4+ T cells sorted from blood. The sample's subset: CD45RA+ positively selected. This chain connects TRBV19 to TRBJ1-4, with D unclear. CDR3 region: CASSIDSLAEKLFF. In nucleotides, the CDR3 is TGTGCCAGTAGTATAGATTCTCTGGCAGAAAAACTGTTTTTT.